This TCR beta chain was observed in a study of T cell repertoires in cytomegalovirus infection (dated by TCRdb to the late 2010s). Turning to the overall study: The HLA type of each donor mattered for the analysis, because public TCR beta signatures pointed to carriage of CMV infection along with the matching HLA type. Study-wide findings and limitations: The ex vivo response was dominated by HLA-C-restricted CMV-specific TCR beta clonotypes, which also provided the single most frequent clonotype in two of eight donors. In both this cohort and an independent cohort of 352 donors, the cumulative frequency of public TCR beta family members distinguished carriers of CMV infection plus the relevant HLA type.

The sequencing machine was an Illumina HiSeq 1500. TCRdb reworked the public reads: Q25 trimming with fastp, MiXCR clone assembly, productive beta chains retained. Entries that share a CDR3 protein sequence are merged under the most common genes and DNA. Counted in this sample were about 530,000 distinct CDR3 sequences; more than 25% of them appeared once. About 13% of the sample comes from the top ten. In this sample, this clonotype turned up a few times. Its antigen specificity is not known. Base qualities were left out, and no much larger clone turns up one base away. V loses 1 base, J loses 4 bases, and the germline ends lie 11 bases apart. The CDR3 covers 15 residues, taking in both the cysteine and the phenylalanine. Kept here is only the CDR3 DNA, which spans 45 bases and is read in frame from base 1. CDR1 and CDR2 are read off the germline V gene as MGHRA and YSYEKL.

The clonotype comes from a human donor in good health (CMV status not recorded). Some clones in this sample may be carry-over from other donors' samples. Sequencing was performed on PBMCs. The chain is made from TRBV4-1 and TRBJ1-5; TRBD1 is perhaps the D gene, given 6 matching bases. The CDR3 region has the sequence CASSQGIGGNQPQHF. The DNA sequence reads TGCGCCAGCAGCCAAGGGATAGGGGGGAATCAGCCCCAGCATTTT.